This T cell receptor (beta chain) was captured in a study of blood T cell repertoires in COVID-19. Authors' processing steps: Amplification of reference gene primers was used by the study to estimate nucleated cell counts. Repertoires were generated with immunoSEQ multiplex PCR, while TCRdb's copy carries only in-frame clones and drops some. The V and J calls and the clone size are those of that table, but D and trimming were determined from the DNA. The table records 50,000 to 75,000 clones, approximately 93% of them present only once. This CDR3 region has 15 residues. The chain combines TRBV1 with TRBJ2-1; the table calls TRBD1, which could not be checked here. TRBV1 is a documented pseudogene. Sequencing input: peripheral blood. The receptor was derived from a man in his 70s with active COVID-19. Here the CDR3 DNA reads TGCACCAGCAGCCAAGCGTGGACAGTTTACAATGAGCAGTTCTTC. It yields the protein CTSSQAWTVYNEQFF.